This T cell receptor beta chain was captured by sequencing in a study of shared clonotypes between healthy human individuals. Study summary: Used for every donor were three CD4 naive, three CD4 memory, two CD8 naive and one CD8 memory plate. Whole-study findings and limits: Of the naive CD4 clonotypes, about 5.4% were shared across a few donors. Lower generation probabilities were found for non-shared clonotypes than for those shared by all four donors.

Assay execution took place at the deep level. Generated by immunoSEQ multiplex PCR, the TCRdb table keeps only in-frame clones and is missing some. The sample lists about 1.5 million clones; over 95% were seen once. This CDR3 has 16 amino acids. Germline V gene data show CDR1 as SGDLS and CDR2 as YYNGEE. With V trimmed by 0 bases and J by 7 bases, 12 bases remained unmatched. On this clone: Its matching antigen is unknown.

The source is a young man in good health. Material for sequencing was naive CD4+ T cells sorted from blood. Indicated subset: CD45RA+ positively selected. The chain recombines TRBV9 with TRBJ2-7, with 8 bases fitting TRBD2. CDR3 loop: CASSVEQSGSLGEQYF. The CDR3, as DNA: TGTGCCAGCAGCGTAGAACAAAGCGGGAGCCTTGGTGAGCAGTACTTC. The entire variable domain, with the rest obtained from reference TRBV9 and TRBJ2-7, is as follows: DSGVTQTPKHLITATGQRVTLRCSPRSGDLSVYWYQQSLDQGLQFLIQYYNGEERAKGNILERFSAQQFPDLHSELNLSSLELGDSALYFCASSVEQSGSLGEQYFGPGTRLTVT.